The sequence of this TCR beta chain was determined in a study of cytomegalovirus exposure and HLA in healthy donors. Overall study context: A previous analysis identified approximately 120 million unique TCR beta sequences derived from around 180 million T cells.

The study ran its PCR with 60 Vbeta and 13 Jbeta primers. Libraries were prepared by immunoSEQ multiplex PCR; TCRdb keeps only in-frame clonotypes and omits some of them. This table holds 150,000 to 200,000 clones, over 60% found once. The CDR3 contains 15 residues. Trimming cost V 4 bases and J 8 bases; bases outside gene matches: 9. Per germline, CDR1 MNHEY and CDR2 SMNVEV (reference sequence). The receptor comes from a woman aged 40-49 years in good health and CMV-seronegative. The chain joins TRBV27 to TRBJ1-4; 8 bases are a match to TRBD1. Sequenced input: PBMCs. The CDR3 spells CASSSVGQGEEKLFF. CDR3 nucleotide sequence: TGTGCCAGCAGTTCCGTCGGACAGGGAGAGGAAAAACTGTTTTTT.